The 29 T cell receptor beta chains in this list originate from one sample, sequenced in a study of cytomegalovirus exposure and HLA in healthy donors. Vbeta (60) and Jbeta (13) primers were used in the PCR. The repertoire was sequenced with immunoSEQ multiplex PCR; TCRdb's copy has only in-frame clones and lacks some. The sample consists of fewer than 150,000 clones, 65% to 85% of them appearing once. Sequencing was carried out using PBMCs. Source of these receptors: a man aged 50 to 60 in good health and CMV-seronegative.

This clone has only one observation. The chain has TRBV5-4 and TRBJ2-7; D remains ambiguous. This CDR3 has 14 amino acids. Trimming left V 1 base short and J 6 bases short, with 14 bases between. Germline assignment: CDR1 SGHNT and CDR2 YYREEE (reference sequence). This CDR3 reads CASSLPASPREQYF. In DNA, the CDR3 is TGTGCCAGCAGCTTGCCGGCTAGTCCTCGCGAGCAGTACTTC.

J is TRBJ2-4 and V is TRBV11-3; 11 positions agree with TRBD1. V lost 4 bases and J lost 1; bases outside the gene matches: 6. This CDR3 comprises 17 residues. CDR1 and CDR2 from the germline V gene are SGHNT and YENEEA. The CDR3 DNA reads TGTGCCAGCAGCTGGGACAGGGGGATTGGTGCCAAAAACATTCAGTACTTC. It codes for CASSWDRGIGAKNIQYF. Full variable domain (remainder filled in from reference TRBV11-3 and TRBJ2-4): EAGVVQSPRYKIIEKKQPVAFWCNPISGHNTLYWYLQNLGQGPELLIRYENEEAVDDSQLPKDRFSAERLKGVDSTLKIQPAELGDSAVYLCASSWDRGIGAKNIQYFGAGTRLSVL.

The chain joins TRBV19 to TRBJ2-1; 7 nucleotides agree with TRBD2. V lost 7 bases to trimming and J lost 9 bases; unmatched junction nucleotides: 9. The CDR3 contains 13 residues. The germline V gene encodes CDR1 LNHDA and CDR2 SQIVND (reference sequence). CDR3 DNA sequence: TGTGCCAGTACCCATCTCGGGGGGTTTGAGCAGTTCTTC. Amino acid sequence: CASTHLGGFEQFF. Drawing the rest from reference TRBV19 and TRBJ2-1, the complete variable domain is DGGITQSPKYLFRKEGQNVTLSCEQNLNHDAMYWYRQDPGQGLRLIYYSQIVNDFQKGDIAEGYSVSREKKESFPLTVTSAQKNPTAFYLCASTHLGGFEQFFGPGTRLTVL.

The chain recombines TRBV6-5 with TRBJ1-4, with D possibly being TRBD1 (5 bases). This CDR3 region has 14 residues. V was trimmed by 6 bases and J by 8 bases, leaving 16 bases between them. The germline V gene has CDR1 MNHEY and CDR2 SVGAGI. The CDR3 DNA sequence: TGTGCCAGCAGGGAGACAGACCTTAGGGAAAAACTGTTTTTT. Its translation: CASRETDLREKLFF.

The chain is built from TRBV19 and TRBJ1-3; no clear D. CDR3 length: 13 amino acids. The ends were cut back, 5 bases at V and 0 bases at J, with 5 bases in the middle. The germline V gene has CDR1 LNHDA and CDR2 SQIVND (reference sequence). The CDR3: CASSRGSGNTIYF. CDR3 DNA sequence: TGTGCCAGTAGTCGGGGCTCTGGAAACACCATATATTTT.

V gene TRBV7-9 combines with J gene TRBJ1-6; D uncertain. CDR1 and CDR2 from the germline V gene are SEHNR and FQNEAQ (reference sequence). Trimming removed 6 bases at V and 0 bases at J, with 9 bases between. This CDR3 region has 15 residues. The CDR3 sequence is CASRERSSYNSPLHF. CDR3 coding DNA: TGTGCCAGCAGAGAAAGGAGCTCCTATAATTCACCCCTCCACTTT. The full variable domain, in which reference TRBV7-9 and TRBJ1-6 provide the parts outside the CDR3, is DTGVSQNPRHKITKRGQNVTFRCDPISEHNRLYWYRQTLGQGPEFLTYFQNEAQLEKSRLLSDRFSAERPKGSFSTLEIQRTEQGDSAMYLCASRERSSYNSPLHFGNGTRLTVT.

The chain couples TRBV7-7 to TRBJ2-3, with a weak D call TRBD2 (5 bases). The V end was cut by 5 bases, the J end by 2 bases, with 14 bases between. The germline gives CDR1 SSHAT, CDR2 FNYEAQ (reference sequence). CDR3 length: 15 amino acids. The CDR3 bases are TGTGCCAGCAGCAGGGCGGAGCGGTTCACAGATACGCAGTATTTT. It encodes CASSRAERFTDTQYF.

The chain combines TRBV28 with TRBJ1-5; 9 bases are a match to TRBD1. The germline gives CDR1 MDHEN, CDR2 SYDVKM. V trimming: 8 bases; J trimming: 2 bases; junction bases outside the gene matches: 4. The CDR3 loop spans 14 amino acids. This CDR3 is CASGTGPGNQPQHF. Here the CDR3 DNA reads TGTGCCAGCGGGACAGGGCCGGGCAATCAGCCCCAGCATTTT.

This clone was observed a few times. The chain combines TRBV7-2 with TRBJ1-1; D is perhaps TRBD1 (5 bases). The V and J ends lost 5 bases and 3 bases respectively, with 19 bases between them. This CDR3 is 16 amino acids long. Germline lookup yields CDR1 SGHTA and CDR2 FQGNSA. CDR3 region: CASSARGGTLDTEAFF. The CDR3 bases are TGTGCCAGCAGCGCCCGGGGCGGGACCCTTGACACTGAAGCTTTCTTT.

CDR3 amino acids: CASSSRPGVAGELFF. The CDR3 DNA follows: TGTGCCAGTAGTAGCAGACCGGGGGTTGCCGGGGAGCTGTTTTTT. The chain has TRBV19 and TRBJ2-2, with D perhaps matching TRBD2 (6 bases). Trimming pared 4 bases from V and 6 bases from J, leaving 15 bases between. This CDR3 region has 15 residues. Per the germline V gene, CDR1 is LNHDA and CDR2 is SQIVND (reference sequence).

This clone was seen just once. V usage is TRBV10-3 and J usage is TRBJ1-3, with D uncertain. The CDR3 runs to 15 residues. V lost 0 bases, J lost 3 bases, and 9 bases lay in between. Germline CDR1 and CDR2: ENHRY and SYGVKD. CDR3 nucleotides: TGTGCCATCAGTGAGTCTGCCGGTGTTGGAAACACCATATATTTT. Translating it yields CAISESAGVGNTIYF.

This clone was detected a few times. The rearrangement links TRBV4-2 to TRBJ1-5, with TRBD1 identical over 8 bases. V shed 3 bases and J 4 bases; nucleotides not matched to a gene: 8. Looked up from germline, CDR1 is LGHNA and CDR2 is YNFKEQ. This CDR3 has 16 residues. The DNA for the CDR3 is TGTGCCAGCAGCCATCTACGCCAGGGGGCAAATCAGCCCCAGCATTTT. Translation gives CASSHLRQGANQPQHF.

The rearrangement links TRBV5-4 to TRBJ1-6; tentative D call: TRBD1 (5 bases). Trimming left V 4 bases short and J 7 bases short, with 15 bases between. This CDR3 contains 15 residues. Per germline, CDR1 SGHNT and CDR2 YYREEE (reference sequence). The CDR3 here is CASSPGRGGNSPLHF. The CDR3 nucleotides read TGTGCCAGCAGCCCGGGTCGGGGGGGAAATTCACCCCTCCACTTT.

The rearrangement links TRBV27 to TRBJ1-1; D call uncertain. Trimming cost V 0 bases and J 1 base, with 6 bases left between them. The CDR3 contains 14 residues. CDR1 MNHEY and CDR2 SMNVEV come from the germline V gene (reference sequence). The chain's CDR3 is CASSLSHGNTEAFF. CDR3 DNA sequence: TGTGCCAGCAGTTTATCCCACGGGAACACTGAAGCTTTCTTT.

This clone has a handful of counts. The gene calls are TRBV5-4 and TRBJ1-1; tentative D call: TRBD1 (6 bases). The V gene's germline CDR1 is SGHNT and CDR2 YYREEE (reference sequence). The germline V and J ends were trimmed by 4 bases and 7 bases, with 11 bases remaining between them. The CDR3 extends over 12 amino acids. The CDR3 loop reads CASSKDSDEAFF. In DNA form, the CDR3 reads TGTGCCAGCAGCAAGGACAGCGATGAAGCTTTCTTT.

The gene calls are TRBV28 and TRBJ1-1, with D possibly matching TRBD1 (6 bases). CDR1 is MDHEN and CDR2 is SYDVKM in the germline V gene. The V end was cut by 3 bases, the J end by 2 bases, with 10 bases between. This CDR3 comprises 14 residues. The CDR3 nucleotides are TGTGCCAGCAGTTTCCGGGACACCAACACTGAAGCTTTCTTT. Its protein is CASSFRDTNTEAFF.

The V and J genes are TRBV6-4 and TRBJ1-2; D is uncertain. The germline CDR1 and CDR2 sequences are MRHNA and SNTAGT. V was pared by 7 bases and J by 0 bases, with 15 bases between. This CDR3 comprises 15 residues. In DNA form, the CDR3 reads TGTGCCAGCAAACCCAGTCCGGCGGCTAACTATGGCTACACCTTC. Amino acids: CASKPSPAANYGYTF.

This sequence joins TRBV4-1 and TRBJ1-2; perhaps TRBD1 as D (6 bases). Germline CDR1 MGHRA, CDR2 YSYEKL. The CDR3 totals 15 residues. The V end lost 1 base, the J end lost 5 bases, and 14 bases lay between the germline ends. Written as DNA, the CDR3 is TGCGCCAGCAGCCAAGGGGAAAACAGGGCTTATGGCTACACCTTC. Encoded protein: CASSQGENRAYGYTF.

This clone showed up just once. The CDR3 sequence is CASYRVSTGEQYF. The CDR3 DNA reads as TGTGCCAGTTACAGGGTTTCTACTGGCGAGCAGTACTTC. This chain uses TRBV28 with TRBJ2-7, with TRBD1 as a possible D gene (6 bases). Trimming shortened V by 9 bases and J by 6 bases, and 18 bases separated the two germline ends. The CDR3 runs 13 residues. Per the germline V gene, CDR1 is MDHEN and CDR2 is SYDVKM.

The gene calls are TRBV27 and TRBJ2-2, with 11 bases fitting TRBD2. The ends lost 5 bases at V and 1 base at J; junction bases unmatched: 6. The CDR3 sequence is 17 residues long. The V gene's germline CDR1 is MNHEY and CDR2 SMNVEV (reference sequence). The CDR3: CASSVAGGPGNTGELFF. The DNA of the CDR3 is TGTGCCAGCAGTGTAGCGGGGGGGCCGGGGAACACCGGGGAGCTGTTTTTT.

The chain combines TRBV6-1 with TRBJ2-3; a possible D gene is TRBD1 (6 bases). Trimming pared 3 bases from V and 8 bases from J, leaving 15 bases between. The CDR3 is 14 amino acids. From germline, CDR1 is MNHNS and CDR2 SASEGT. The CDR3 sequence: CASSDRQAETTQYF. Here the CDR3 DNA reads TGTGCCAGCAGTGATAGACAGGCAGAAACTACGCAGTATTTT.

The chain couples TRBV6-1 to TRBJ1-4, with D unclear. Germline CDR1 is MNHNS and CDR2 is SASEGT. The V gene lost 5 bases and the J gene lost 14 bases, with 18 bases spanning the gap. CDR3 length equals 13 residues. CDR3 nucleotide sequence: TGTGCCAGCAGTTCCCGATTCGCGGAGAATCTGTTTTTT. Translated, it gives CASSSRFAENLFF.

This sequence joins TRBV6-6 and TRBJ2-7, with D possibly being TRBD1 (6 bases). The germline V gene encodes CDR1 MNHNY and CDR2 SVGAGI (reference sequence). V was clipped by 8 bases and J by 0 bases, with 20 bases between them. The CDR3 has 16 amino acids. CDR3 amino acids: CASGSRTGLGSYEQYF. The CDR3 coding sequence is TGTGCCAGCGGTTCCCGCACAGGGCTTGGCTCCTACGAGCAGTACTTC.

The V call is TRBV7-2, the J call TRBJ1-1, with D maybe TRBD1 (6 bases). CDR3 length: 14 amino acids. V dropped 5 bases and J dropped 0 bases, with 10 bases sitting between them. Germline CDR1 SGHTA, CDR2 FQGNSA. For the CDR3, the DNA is TGTGCCAGCAGCCCGGACAGTCTGAACACTGAAGCTTTCTTT. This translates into CASSPDSLNTEAFF.

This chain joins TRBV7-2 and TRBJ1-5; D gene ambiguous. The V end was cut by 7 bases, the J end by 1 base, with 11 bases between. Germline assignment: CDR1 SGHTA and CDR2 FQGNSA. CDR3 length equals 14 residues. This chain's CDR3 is CASTLLSSNQPQHF. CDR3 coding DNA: TGTGCCAGCACCCTACTCTCCAGCAATCAGCCCCAGCATTTT.

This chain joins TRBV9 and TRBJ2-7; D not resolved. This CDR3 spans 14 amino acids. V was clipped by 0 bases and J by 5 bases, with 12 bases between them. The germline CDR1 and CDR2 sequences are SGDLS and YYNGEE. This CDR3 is CASSVGYLTDEQYF. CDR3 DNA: TGTGCCAGCAGCGTAGGCTATTTAACGGACGAGCAGTACTTC.

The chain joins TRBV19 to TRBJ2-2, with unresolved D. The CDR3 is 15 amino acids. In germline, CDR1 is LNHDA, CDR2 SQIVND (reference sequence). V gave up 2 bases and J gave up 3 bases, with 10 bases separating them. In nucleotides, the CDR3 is TGTGCCAGTAGTATAAGGTCGGGTGACACCGGGGAGCTGTTTTTT. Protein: CASSIRSGDTGELFF.

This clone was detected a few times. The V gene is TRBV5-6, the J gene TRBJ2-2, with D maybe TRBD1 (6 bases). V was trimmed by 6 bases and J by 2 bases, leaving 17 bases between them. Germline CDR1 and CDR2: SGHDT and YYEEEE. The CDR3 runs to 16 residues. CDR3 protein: CASTFSGTRNTGELFF. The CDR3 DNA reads TGTGCCAGCACCTTTTCCGGGACAAGAAACACCGGGGAGCTGTTTTTT.

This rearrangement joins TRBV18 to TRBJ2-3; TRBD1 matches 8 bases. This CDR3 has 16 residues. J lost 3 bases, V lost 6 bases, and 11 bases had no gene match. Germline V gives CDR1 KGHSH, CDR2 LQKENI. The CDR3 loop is CASSRVGTGVTDTQYF. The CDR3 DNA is TGTGCCAGCTCCCGAGTGGGGACAGGTGTTACAGATACGCAGTATTTT.